This T cell receptor (beta chain) is from a study of blood T cell repertoires in COVID-19. The wider study: From the United States, Italy and Spain came samples of acute and convalescent COVID-19. The cDNA or gDNA used as material had been derived from T cells, B-cell-depleted T cells, or PBMCs.

Study processing details: From reference gene primer amplification, estimates of nucleated cell counts were derived. Produced via immunoSEQ multiplex PCR; TCRdb's table is partial and in-frame only. The V and J calls and the clone size are those of that table, but D and trimming were determined from the DNA. The repertoire holds approximately 240,000 clones, about 85% seen once, with about 12% in the top ten. CDR1 and CDR2 (germline): MNHEY, SVGEGT. Trimming cost V 4 bases and J 2 bases, with 12 bases left between them. This CDR3 region has 15 residues. Sequenced input: peripheral blood. The clonotype comes from a young woman who had recovered from COVID-19. The chain employs TRBV6-2 or TRBV6-3 and TRBJ1-5; D may be TRBD1 (5 bases). The CDR3 is CASSWTGEGNQPQHF. The CDR3 DNA reads as TGTGCCAGCAGTTGGACGGGGGAGGGCAATCAGCCCCAGCATTTT.